Below, 8 T cell receptor beta chains from the same sample are listed, as sequenced in a study of cytomegalovirus exposure and HLA in healthy donors. Assay: immunoSEQ multiplex PCR; the TCRdb copy retains only in-frame clones and omits some. The sample consists of around 190,000 clones, about 84% of them appearing once. The specimen was PBMCs. The source is a woman under 30 in good health and CMV-seronegative.

The chain recombines TRBV2 with TRBJ2-7, with a weak D call TRBD1 (6 bases). From germline, CDR1 is SNHLY and CDR2 FYNNEI. The length of the CDR3 is 14 residues. V lost 6 bases and J 4 bases, leaving 16 bases between the germline ends. The CDR3 DNA follows: TGTGCCAGCAGAGATAGGAGGCAGGGGTACGAGCAGTACTTC. This codes for CASRDRRQGYEQYF.

This sequence joins TRBV10-1 and TRBJ2-7; 8 bases are shared with TRBD1. The germline CDR1 and CDR2 sequences are WNHNN and SYGVQD (reference sequence). V lost 4 bases to trimming and J lost 6 bases; unmatched junction nucleotides: 11. This CDR3 contains 15 residues. CDR3 in amino acids: CASSGSRTGISEQYF. In DNA form, the CDR3 reads TGCGCCAGCAGTGGTTCACGGACAGGGATAAGCGAGCAGTACTTC.

The count of this clone is one. The chain links TRBV6-6 to TRBJ2-5; tentatively, D is TRBD1 (6 bases). CDR3 length: 13 residues. V was pared by 5 bases and J by 3 bases, with 10 bases between. The germline gives CDR1 MNHNY, CDR2 SVGAGI (reference sequence). Here the CDR3 DNA reads TGTGCCAGCAGTAGGCCAGGGGAAGAGACCCAGTACTTC. This encodes CASSRPGEETQYF.

The chain combines TRBV4-1 with TRBJ1-4; the match to TRBD1 covers 7 bases. V was pared by 4 bases and J by 5 bases, with 10 bases of the junction left unmatched. Germline loops: CDR1 MGHRA, CDR2 YSYEKL. CDR3 length equals 16 residues. CDR3 region: CASSPFVGTANEKLFF. In DNA, the CDR3 is TGCGCCAGCAGCCCGTTCGTTGGGACAGCCAATGAAAAACTGTTTTTT.

This chain joins TRBV27 and TRBJ1-2; 7 bases are shared with TRBD1. Losses at the gene ends were 4 bases for V and 6 bases for J; bases not matched to a gene: 5. The CDR3 runs to 13 residues. Per germline, CDR1 MNHEY and CDR2 SMNVEV (reference sequence). CDR3 sequence: CASSWGQNNGYTF. For the CDR3, the DNA is TGTGCCAGCAGTTGGGGACAGAATAATGGCTACACCTTC.

This chain connects TRBV12-5 to TRBJ2-2, with 11 bases identical to TRBD2. The germline V gene has CDR1 LGHNT and CDR2 FRNRAP. V shed 6 bases and J 6 bases; nucleotides not matched to a gene: 9. The CDR3 is 16 amino acids. The CDR3 sequence: CASGPISGRAPGELFF. For the CDR3, the DNA is TGTGCTAGTGGCCCCATTAGCGGGAGGGCCCCCGGGGAGCTGTTTTTT.

The V call is TRBV28, the J call TRBJ2-3, with 12 bases fitting TRBD2. The CDR3 length is 17 residues. Germline-derived CDR1 and CDR2 are MDHEN and SYDVKM. Germline trimming cut 3 bases from V and 2 bases from J; bases unmatched to any gene: 6. CDR3 in amino acids: CASSFGLAGTDTDTQYF. In nucleotides, the CDR3 is TGTGCCAGCAGTTTCGGACTAGCGGGGACAGACACAGATACGCAGTATTTT.

The chain employs TRBV6-1 and TRBJ2-2; D perhaps matches TRBD2 (6 bases). The length of the CDR3 is 15 residues. Germline lookup yields CDR1 MNHNS and CDR2 SASEGT. Trimming removed 2 bases from V and 1 base from J, with 8 bases in between. The DNA of the CDR3 is TGTGCCAGCAGTGAACACGGGGGGAACACCGGGGAGCTGTTTTTT. Residues: CASSEHGGNTGELFF.